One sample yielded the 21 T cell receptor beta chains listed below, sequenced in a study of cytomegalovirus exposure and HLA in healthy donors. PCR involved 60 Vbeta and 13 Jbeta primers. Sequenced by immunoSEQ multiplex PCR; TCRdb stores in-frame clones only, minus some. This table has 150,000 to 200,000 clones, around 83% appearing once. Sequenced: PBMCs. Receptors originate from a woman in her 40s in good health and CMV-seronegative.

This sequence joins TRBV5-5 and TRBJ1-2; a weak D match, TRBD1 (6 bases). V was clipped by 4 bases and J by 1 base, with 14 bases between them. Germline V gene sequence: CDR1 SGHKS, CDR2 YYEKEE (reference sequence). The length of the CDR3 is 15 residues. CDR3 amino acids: CASSLQTGVNYGYTF. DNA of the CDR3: TGTGCCAGCAGCCTACAGACAGGTGTTAACTATGGCTACACCTTC.

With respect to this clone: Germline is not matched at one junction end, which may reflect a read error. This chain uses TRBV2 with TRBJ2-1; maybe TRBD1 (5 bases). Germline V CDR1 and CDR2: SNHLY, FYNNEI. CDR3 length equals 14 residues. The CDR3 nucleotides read TGTGCCGGCAGTGAATCGCTGGGGCGGAATGAGCAGTTCTTC. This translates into CAGSESLGRNEQFF.

The CDR3 DNA is TGCGCCAGCAGCCAAGCCGTACAGGGCACAGATACGCAGTATTTT. As protein: CASSQAVQGTDTQYF. The V and J genes are TRBV4-1 and TRBJ2-3; D is possibly TRBD1 (5 bases). Germline-derived CDR1 and CDR2 are MGHRA and YSYEKL. V lost 1 base and J lost 1, with 9 bases in between. The CDR3 runs to 15 residues.

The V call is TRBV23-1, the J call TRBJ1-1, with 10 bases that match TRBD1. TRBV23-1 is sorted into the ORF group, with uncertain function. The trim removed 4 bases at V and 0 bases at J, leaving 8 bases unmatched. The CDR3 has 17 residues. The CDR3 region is CASSPQRTGGLNTEAFF. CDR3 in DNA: TGCGCCAGCAGTCCCCAACGGACAGGGGGTTTGAACACTGAAGCTTTCTTT.

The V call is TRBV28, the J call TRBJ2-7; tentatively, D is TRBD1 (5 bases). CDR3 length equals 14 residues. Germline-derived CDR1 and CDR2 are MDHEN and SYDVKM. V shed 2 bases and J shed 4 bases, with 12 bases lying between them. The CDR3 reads CASSLQGMTYEQYV. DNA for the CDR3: TGTGCCAGCAGTTTACAGGGAATGACGTACGAGCAGTACGTC.

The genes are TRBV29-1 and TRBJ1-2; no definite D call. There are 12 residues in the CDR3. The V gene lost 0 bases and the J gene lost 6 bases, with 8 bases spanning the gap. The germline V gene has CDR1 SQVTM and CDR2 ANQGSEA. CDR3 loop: CSVEETSNGYTF. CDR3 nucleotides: TGCAGCGTTGAAGAGACAAGCAATGGCTACACCTTC.

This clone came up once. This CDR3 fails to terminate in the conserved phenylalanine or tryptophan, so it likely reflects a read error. The CDR3: CASSSREGGYTL. Here the CDR3 DNA reads TGTGCCAGCTCCTCGAGAGAAGGCGGCTACACCCTC. The chain is built from TRBV5-4 and TRBJ1-2; D ambiguous. The CDR3 runs to 12 residues. Germline CDR1 and CDR2: SGHNT and YYREEE (reference sequence). The germline V and J ends were trimmed by 7 bases and 8 bases, with 15 bases remaining between them.

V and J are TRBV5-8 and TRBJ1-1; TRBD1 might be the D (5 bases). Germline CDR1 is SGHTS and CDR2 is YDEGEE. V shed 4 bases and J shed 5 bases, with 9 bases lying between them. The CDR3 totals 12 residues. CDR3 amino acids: CASSRGLTEAFF. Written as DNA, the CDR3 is TGTGCCAGCAGCCGGGGACTGACTGAAGCTTTCTTT.

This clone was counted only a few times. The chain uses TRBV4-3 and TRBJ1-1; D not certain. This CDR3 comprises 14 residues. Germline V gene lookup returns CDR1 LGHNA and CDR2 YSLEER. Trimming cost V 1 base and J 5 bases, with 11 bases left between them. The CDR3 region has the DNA TGCGCCAGCAGCCAAGTTATCGGGAGGACTGAAGCTTTCTTT. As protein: CASSQVIGRTEAFF.

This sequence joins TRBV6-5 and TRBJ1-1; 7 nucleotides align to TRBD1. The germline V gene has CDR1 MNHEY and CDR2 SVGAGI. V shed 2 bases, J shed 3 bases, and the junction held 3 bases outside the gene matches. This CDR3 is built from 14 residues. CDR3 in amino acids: CASSYRQGDTEAFF. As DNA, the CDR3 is TGTGCCAGCAGTTACAGGCAGGGGGACACTGAAGCTTTCTTT.

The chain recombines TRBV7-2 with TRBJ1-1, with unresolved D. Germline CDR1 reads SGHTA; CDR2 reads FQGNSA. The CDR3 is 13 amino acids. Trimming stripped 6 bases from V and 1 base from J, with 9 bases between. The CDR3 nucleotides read TGTGCCAGCAGTCCGTCCCCGAACACTGAAGCTTTCTTT. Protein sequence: CASSPSPNTEAFF.

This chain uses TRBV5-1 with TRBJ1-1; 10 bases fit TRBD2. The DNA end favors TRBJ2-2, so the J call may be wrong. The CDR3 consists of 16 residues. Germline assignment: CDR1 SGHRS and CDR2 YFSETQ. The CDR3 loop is CASSLDLAGVAGELFF. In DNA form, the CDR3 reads TGCGCCAGCAGCTTGGACCTAGCGGGAGTAGCCGGGGAGCTGTTTTTT.

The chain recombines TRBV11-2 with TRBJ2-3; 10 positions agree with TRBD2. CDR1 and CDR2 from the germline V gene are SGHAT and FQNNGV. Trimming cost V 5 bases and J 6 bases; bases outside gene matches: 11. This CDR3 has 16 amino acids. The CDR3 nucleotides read TGTGCCAGCAGCCGCGGGGCTAGCGGGAGTTCTGATACGCAGTATTTT. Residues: CASSRGASGSSDTQYF.

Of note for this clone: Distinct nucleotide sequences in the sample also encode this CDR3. The CDR3 DNA reads as TGCAGCGTCGTGTCTAGCGGAATCTACAATGAGCAGTTCTTC. The encoded protein is CSVVSSGIYNEQFF. V gene TRBV29-1 combines with J gene TRBJ2-1, with TRBD2 matching 7 bases. The CDR3 runs 14 residues. Germline loops: CDR1 SQVTM, CDR2 ANQGSEA. V trimming: 6 bases; J trimming: 3 bases; junction bases outside the gene matches: 8.

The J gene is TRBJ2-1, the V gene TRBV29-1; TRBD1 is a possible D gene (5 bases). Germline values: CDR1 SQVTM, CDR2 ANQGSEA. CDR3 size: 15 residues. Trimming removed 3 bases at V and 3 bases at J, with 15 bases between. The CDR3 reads CSVESGRINYNEQFF. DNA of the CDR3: TGCAGCGTTGAGTCAGGGCGCATTAACTACAATGAGCAGTTCTTC.

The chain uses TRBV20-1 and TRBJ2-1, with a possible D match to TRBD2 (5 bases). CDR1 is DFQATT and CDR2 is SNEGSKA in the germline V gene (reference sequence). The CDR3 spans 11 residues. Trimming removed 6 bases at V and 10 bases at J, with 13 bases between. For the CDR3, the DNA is TGCAGTGCCGCCCGAGAGGGCGAGCAGTTCTTC. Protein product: CSAAREGEQFF.

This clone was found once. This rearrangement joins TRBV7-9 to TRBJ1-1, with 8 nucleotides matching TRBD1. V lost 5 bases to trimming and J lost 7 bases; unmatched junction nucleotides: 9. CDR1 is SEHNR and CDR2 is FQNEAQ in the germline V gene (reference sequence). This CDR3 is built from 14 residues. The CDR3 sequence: CASSQTQGAGEAFF. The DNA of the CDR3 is TGTGCCAGCAGCCAAACCCAGGGGGCTGGTGAAGCTTTCTTT. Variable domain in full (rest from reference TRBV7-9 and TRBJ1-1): DTGVSQNPRHKITKRGQNVTFRCDPISEHNRLYWYRQTLGQGPEFLTYFQNEAQLEKSRLLSDRFSAERPKGSFSTLEIQRTEQGDSAMYLCASSQTQGAGEAFFGQGTRLTVV.

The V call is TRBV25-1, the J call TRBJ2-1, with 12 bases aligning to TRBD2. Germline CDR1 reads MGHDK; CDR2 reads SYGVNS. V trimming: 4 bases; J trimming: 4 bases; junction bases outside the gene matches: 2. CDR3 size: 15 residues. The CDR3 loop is CASSAGLAGYNEQFF. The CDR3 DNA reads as TGTGCCAGCAGTGCAGGACTAGCGGGGTACAATGAGCAGTTCTTC.

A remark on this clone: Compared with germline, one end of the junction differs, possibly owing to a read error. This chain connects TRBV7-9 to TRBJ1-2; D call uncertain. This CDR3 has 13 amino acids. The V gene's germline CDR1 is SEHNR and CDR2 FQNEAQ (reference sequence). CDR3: CSSSLPGDYGYTF. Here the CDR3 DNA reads TGTTCCAGCAGCTTACCGGGAGACTATGGCTACACCTTC.

The DNA for the CDR3 is TGTGCCAGCAGCTTGGGCGGAGGTCGAGACACAGATACGCAGTATTTT. Translation: CASSLGGGRDTDTQYF. The chain combines TRBV5-4 with TRBJ2-3; D perhaps matches TRBD2 (5 bases). Germline CDR1 is SGHNT and CDR2 is YYREEE (reference sequence). V was trimmed by 0 bases and J by 2 bases, leaving 13 bases between them. The CDR3 extends over 16 amino acids.

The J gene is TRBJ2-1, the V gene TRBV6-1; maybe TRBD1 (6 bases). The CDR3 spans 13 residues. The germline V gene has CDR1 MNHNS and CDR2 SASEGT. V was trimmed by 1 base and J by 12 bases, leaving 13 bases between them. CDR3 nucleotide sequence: TGTGCCAGCAGTGAAGTTCCAGGGGATGGGCAGTTCTTC. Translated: CASSEVPGDGQFF.